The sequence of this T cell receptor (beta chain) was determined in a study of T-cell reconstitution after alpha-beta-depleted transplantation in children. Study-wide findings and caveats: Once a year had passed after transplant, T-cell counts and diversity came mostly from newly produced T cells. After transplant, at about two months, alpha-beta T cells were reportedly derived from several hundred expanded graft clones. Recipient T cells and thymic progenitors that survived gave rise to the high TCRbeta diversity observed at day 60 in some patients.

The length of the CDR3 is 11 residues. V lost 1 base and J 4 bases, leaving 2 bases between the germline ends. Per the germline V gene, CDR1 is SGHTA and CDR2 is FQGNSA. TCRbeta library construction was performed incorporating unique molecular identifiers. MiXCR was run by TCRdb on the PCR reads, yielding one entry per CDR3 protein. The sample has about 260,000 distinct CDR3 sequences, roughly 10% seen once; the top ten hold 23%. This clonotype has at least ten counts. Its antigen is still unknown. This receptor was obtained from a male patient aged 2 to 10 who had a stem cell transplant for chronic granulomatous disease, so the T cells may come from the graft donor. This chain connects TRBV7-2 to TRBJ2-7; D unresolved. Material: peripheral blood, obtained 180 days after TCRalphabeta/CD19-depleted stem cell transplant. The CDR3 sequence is CASSLEYEQYF. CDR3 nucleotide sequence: TGTGCCAGCAGCTTAGAATACGAGCAGTACTTC.